The rows below give T cell receptor beta chains drawn from one sample of a study of T cell repertoires in cytomegalovirus infection. One entry per CDR3 protein, called by TCRdb with MiXCR from the reads. This table holds around 710,000 distinct CDR3 sequences, almost 30% found once. No antigen has been identified for these receptors. The sample in question was cultured CD8+ T cells from PBMCs, obtained from culture after CMV antigen stimulation. These receptors were obtained from a human donor in good health (CMV status not recorded). Some clones in this sample may be carry-over from other donors' samples. Each CDR3 is given with its conserved first and last residue. A D gene is named only where the DNA matches it firmly. Only some rows state a clone size, as once, few, many or a class for expanded clones.

j_call	clone_size	d_call	v_call	cdr3_nt	cdr3_aa
TRBJ2-3	few	TRBD2	TRBV9	TGTGCCAGCAGCGTAGAAGGTTGGACTAGCGGAGCTAGCACAGATACGCAGTATTTT	CASSVEGWTSGASTDTQYF
TRBJ1-1	.	.	TRBV28	TGTGCCAGCAGTTTAAGGTCGGGGCCTCTGAACACTGAAGCTTTCTTT	CASSLRSGPLNTEAFF
TRBJ1-1	.	.	TRBV5-1	TGCGCCAGCAGACAGGGCGGGAGCACTGAAGCTTTCTTT	CASRQGGSTEAFF
TRBJ2-5	many	.	TRBV5-6	TGTGCCAGCAGCTATGAAACTGGGGACCAGCGGAGAAGGACCCAGTACTTC	CASSYETGDQRRRTQYF
TRBJ2-5	.	.	TRBV25-1	TGTGCCAGCAGTGACCCCGGGACACCCATTTTCCGGTGGAAGGAGACCCAGTACTTC	CASSDPGTPIFRWKETQYF
TRBJ2-7	few	TRBD1	TRBV7-9	TGTGCCAGCAGAGACAGGGGGCAAGGCGAGCAGTACTTC	CASRDRGQGEQYF
TRBJ2-3	.	.	TRBV7-9	TGTGCCAGCAGCTCCCCCGAAAGGACCACAGATACGCAGTATTTT	CASSSPERTTDTQYF
TRBJ2-1	few	TRBD2	TRBV12-3/TRBV12-4	TGTGCCAGCAGTTCCATAGCGGGGGAAGTGGGTGAGCAGTTCTTC	CASSSIAGEVGEQFF
TRBJ2-2	.	.	TRBV6-8	TGTGCCAGCAGTCTCGTGGGCGCGGAGGTGCACACCGGGGATCTGTATTTT	CASSLVGAEVHTGDLYF
TRBJ2-1	few	.	TRBV4-1	TGCGCCAGCAGCCTCTCAAGGGGAGACAATGAGCAGTTCTTC	CASSLSRGDNEQFF
TRBJ1-4	few	.	TRBV12-3/TRBV12-4	TGTGCCAGCAGTTTTTTAGGGTCAAGGGATGAAAAACTGTTTTTT	CASSFLGSRDEKLFF
TRBJ1-2	.	.	TRBV4-1	TGTGCCAGCAGCCAAGAAGGGAGGGAGCAAGACTATGGCTACACCTTC	CASSQEGREQDYGYTF
TRBJ2-2	many	TRBD2	TRBV7-2	TGTGCCAGCAGTCGGGGACTAGCGGGGGTCCACACCGGGGAGCTGTTTTTT	CASSRGLAGVHTGELFF
TRBJ2-5	.	.	TRBV19	TGTGCCAGTAGTATAGCAGGCGAAGAGACCCAGTACTTC	CASSIAGEETQYF
TRBJ2-2	.	TRBD2	TRBV4-3	TGCGCCAGCAGCCAAGCCGCCTACCTAGCGGGGGAGGACACCGGGGAGCTGTTTTTT	CASSQAAYLAGEDTGELFF
TRBJ2-2	.	.	TRBV28	TGTGCCAGCACCCTAAGGGGACAGAACACCGGGGAGCTGTTTTTT	CASTLRGQNTGELFF
TRBJ2-3	many	TRBD2	TRBV7-6	TGTGCCAGCAGCAAGACTAGCGGGGGCACAGATACGCAGTATTTT	CASSKTSGGTDTQYF
TRBJ1-2	.	.	TRBV24-1	TGTGCCACCAGTGATTGGAAGACAGCTAACTATGGCTACACCTTC	CATSDWKTANYGYTF
TRBJ1-1	few	.	TRBV6-5	TGTGCCAGCAGTTACTCGAGGGGGGTGAACACTGAAGCTTTCTTT	CASSYSRGVNTEAFF
TRBJ2-7	.	TRBD1	TRBV7-8	TGTGCCAGCAGCCTAAGACAGGGCCTCTCCTACGAGCAGTACTTC	CASSLRQGLSYEQYF
TRBJ1-1	.	.	TRBV6-2/TRBV6-3	TGTGCCAGCAGGGAGGGGAGGGCTGAAGCTTTCTTT	CASREGRAEAFF
TRBJ1-1	.	.	TRBV27	TGTGCCAGCAGTTTGGGAGTTTGGATTTGGAGGGACACTGAAGCTTTCTTT	CASSLGVWIWRDTEAFF
TRBJ2-5	.	.	TRBV12-3/TRBV12-4	TGTGCCAGCAGCTCCGCCGCTCCAGAGACCCAGTACTTC	CASSSAAPETQYF
TRBJ2-1	once	.	TRBV24-1	TGTGCCACCAGCCCCCAAAAGGACTGGAATGAGCAGTTCTTC	CATSPQKDWNEQFF
TRBJ2-1	.	TRBD2	TRBV6-5	TGTGCCAGCAGTGGCCCCCAGCGGGGGGTCTACAATGAGCAGTTCTTC	CASSGPQRGVYNEQFF
TRBJ1-4	.	.	TRBV4-1	TGCGCCAGCAGCCAAGCCGCAGGGGCCATATCTAATGAAAAACTGTTTTTT	CASSQAAGAISNEKLFF
TRBJ1-6	.	.	TRBV19	TGTGCCAGTAGTACCAGCTCCTATAATTCACCCCTCCACTTT	CASSTSSYNSPLHF
TRBJ2-5	many	TRBD2	TRBV7-8	TGTGCCAGCAGCTTTGGGACTAGCGGGGGGGTAAAGACCCAGTACTTC	CASSFGTSGGVKTQYF
TRBJ2-2	.	.	TRBV5-1	TGCGCCAGCAGCTTGCCGCCCGACGGGGGCGCGACCGGGGAGCTGTTTTTT	CASSLPPDGGATGELFF
TRBJ2-7	few	TRBD2	TRBV11-1	TGTGCCAGCAGCTCGCGCCCTAGCGGGCCCTCGCGGCACGAGCAGTACTTC	CASSSRPSGPSRHEQYF
TRBJ2-7	.	TRBD2	TRBV7-2	TGTGCCAGCAGCTTTAGCGGGGGGGGGGCCTACGAGCAGTACTTC	CASSFSGGGAYEQYF
TRBJ2-5	.	TRBD2	TRBV29-1	TGCAGCGTTGAAACCCGACTATATAGCGGGGTACCAACCCAGTACTTC	CSVETRLYSGVPTQYF